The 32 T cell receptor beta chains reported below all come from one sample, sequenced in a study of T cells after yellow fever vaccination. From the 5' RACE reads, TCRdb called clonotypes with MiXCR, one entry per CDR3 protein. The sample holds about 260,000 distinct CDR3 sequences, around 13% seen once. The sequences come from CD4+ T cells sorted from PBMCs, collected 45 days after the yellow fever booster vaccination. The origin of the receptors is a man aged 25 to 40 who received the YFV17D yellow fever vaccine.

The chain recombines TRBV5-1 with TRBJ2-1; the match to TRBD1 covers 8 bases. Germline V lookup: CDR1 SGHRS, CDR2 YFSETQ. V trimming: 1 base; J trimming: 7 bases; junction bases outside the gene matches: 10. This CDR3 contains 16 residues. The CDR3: CASSLITGTGGNEQFF. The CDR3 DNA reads TGCGCCAGCAGCTTGATAACCGGGACAGGAGGAAATGAGCAGTTCTTC.

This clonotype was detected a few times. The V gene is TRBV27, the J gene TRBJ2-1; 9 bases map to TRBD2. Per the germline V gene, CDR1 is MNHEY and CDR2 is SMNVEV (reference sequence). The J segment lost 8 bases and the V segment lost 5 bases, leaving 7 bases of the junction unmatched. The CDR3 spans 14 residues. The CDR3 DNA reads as TGTGCCAGCAGTCACGGACTAGCGCGGGATGAGCAGTTCTTC. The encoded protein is CASSHGLARDEQFF.

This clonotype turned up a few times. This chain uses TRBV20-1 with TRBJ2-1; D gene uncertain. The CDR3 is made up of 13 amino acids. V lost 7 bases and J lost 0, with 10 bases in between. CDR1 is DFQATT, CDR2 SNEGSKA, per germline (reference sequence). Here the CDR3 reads CSVRKSSYNEQFF. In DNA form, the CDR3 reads TGCAGTGTAAGGAAGAGCTCCTACAATGAGCAGTTCTTC.

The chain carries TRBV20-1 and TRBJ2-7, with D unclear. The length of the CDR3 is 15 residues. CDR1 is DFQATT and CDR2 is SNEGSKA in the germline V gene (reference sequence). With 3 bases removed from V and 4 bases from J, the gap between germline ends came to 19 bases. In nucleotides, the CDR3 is TGCAGTGCTAGTTTGGGTGGTACCGAGAAATACGAGCAGTACTTC. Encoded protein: CSASLGGTEKYEQYF.

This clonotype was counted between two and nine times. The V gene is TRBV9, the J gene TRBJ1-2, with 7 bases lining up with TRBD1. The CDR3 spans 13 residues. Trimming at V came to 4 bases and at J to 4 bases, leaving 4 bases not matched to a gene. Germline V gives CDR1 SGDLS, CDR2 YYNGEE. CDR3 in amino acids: CASSPDRTYGYTF. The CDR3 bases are TGTGCCAGCAGCCCGGACAGGACCTATGGCTACACCTTC.

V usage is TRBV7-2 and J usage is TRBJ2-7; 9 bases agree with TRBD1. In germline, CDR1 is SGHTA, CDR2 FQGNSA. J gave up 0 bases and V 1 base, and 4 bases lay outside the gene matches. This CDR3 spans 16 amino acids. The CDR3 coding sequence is TGTGCCAGCAGCTTAGGGGGACAGGGAGGCTCCTACGAGCAGTACTTC. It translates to CASSLGGQGGSYEQYF.

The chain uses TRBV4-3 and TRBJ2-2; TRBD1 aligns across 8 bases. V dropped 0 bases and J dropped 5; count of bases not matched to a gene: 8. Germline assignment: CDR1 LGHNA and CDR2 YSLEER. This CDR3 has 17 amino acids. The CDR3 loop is CASSQDLPGGGTGELFF. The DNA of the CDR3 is TGCGCCAGCAGCCAAGATCTACCAGGGGGCGGTACCGGGGAGCTGTTTTTT.

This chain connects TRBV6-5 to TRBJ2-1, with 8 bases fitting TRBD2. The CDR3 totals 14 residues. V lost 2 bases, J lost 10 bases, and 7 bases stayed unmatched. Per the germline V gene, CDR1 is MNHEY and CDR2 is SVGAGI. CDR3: CASSYTSGSFEQFF. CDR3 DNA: TGTGCCAGCAGTTACACTAGCGGAAGTTTCGAGCAGTTCTTC.

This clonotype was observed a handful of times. In DNA, the CDR3 is TGTGCCAGCAGCGTAGCAGGGGGTTCGGGCGAGACCCAGTACTTC. Translation: CASSVAGGSGETQYF. The V call is TRBV9, the J call TRBJ2-5; 7 positions match TRBD1. This CDR3 comprises 15 residues. V shed 0 bases, J shed 5 bases, and the junction held 7 bases outside the gene matches. The germline gives CDR1 SGDLS, CDR2 YYNGEE. The full variable domain, with the rest looked up from reference TRBV9 and TRBJ2-5, is DSGVTQTPKHLITATGQRVTLRCSPRSGDLSVYWYQQSLDQGLQFLIQYYNGEERAKGNILERFSAQQFPDLHSELNLSSLELGDSALYFCASSVAGGSGETQYFGPGTRLLVL.

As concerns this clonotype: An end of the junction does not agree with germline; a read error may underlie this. The CDR3 DNA sequence: TGTGCCGGAGAGCCCCTCTCCAGCTCGGATAATGAAAAATTGTTTTTT. This translates into CAGEPLSSSDNEKLFF. The rearrangement uses TRBV2 and TRBJ1-4; D uncertain. From germline, CDR1 is SNHLY and CDR2 FYNNEI. CDR3 length: 16 amino acids. Full variable domain (outside the CDR3, taken from reference TRBV2 and TRBJ1-4): EPEVTQTPSHQVTQMGQEVILRCVPISNHLYFYWYRQILGQKVEFLVSFYNNEISEKSEIFDDQFSVERPDGSNFTLKIRSTKLEDSAMYFCAGEPLSSSDNEKLFFGSGTQLSVL.

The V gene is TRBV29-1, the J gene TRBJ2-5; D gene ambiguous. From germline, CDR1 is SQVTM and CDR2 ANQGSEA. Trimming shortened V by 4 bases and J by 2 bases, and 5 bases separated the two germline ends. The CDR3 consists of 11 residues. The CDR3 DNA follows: TGCAGCGTTGCCAGGCAAGAGACCCAGTACTTC. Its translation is CSVARQETQYF.

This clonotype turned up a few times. The DNA of the CDR3 is TGTGCCAGCAGCTTAACAATGAAAGAGACCCAGTACTTC. This translates into CASSLTMKETQYF. The chain couples TRBV11-3 to TRBJ2-5; D gene uncertain. This CDR3 region has 13 residues. Germline V gene lookup returns CDR1 SGHNT and CDR2 YENEEA. Trimming stripped 2 bases from V and 3 bases from J, with 7 bases between.

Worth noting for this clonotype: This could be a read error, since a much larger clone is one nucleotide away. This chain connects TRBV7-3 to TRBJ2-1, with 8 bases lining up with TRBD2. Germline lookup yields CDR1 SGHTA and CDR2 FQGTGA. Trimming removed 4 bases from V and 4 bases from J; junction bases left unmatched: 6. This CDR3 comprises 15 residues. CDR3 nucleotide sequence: TGTGCCAGCAGCTCCTGGGTAGCGGGATACAATGAGCAGTTCTTC. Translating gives CASSSWVAGYNEQFF.

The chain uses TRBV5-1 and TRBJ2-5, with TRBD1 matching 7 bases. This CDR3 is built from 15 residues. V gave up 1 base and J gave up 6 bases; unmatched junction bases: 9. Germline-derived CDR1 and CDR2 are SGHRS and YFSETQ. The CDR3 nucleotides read TGCGCCAGCAGCTTGAAACTAAGGGGGCTGAAGACCCAGTACTTC. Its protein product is CASSLKLRGLKTQYF. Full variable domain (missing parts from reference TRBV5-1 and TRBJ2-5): KAGVTQTPRYLIKTRGQQVTLSCSPISGHRSVSWYQQTPGQGLQFLFEYFSETQRNKGNFPGRFSGRQFSNSRSEMNVSTLELGDSALYLCASSLKLRGLKTQYFGPGTRLLVL.

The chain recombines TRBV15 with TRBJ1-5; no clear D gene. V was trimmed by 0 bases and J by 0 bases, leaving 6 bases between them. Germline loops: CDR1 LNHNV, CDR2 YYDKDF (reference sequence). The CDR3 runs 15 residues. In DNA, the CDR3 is TGTGCCACCAGCAGAGACACGTATAGCAATCAGCCCCAGCATTTT. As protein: CATSRDTYSNQPQHF. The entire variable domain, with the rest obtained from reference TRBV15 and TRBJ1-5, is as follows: DAMVIQNPRYQVTQFGKPVTLSCSQTLNHNVMYWYQQKSSQAPKLLFHYYDKDFNNEADTPDNFQSRRPNTSFCFLDIRSPGLGDTAMYLCATSRDTYSNQPQHFGDGTRLSIL.

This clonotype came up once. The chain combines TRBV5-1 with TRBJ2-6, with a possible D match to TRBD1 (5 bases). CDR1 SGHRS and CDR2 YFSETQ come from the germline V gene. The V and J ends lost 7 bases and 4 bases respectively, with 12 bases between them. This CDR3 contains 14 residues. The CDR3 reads CASQTVAGANVLTF. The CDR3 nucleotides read TGCGCCAGCCAGACAGTTGCGGGGGCCAACGTCCTGACTTTC.

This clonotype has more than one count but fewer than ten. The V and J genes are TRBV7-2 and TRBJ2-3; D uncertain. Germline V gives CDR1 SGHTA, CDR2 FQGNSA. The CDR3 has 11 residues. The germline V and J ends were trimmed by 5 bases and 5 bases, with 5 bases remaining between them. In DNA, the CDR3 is TGTGCCAGCAGCGCGTTAGATACGCAGTATTTT. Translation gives CASSALDTQYF.

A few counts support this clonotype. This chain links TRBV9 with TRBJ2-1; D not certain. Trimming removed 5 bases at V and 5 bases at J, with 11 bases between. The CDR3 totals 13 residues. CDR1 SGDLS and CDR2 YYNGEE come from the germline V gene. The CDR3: CASSKGRDNEQFF. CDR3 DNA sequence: TGTGCCAGCAGTAAGGGTCGTGACAATGAGCAGTTCTTC.

The CDR3 DNA reads TGCAGCTTCGTCGGGGGACAGAGCTCCTACGAGCAGTACTTC. Protein: CSFVGGQSSYEQYF. The chain links TRBV29-1 to TRBJ2-7, with D possibly matching TRBD1 (7 bases). V lost 8 bases, J lost 0 bases, and 17 bases lay in between. Per germline, CDR1 SQVTM and CDR2 ANQGSEA. This CDR3 spans 14 amino acids.

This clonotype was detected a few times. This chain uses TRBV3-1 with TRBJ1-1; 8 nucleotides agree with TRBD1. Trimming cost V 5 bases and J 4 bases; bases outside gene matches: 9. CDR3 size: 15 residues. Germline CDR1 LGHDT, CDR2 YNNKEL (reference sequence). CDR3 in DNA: TGTGCCAGCAGCAACGAATGGACAGGGAGCACTGAAGCTTTCTTT. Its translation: CASSNEWTGSTEAFF.

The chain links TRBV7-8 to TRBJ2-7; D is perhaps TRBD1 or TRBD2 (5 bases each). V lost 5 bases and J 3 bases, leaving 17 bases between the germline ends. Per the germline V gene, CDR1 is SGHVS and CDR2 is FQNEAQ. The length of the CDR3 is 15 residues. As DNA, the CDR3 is TGTGCCAGCAGCACCGAGAGGGGCAGGAACTACGAGCAGTACTTC. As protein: CASSTERGRNYEQYF.

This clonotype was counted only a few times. CDR3 amino acids: CASSQRGGTGTDTQYF. CDR3 bases: TGCGCCAGCAGCCAACGTGGTGGGACTGGCACAGATACGCAGTATTTT. This chain connects TRBV4-3 to TRBJ2-3; D possibly corresponds to TRBD2 (6 bases). CDR3 size: 16 residues. The germline V gene has CDR1 LGHNA and CDR2 YSLEER. V lost 2 bases and J 1 base, leaving 13 bases between the germline ends.

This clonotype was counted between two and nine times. The CDR3: CAISERAAGELFF. CDR3 in DNA: TGTGCCATCAGTGAGAGGGCGGCCGGGGAGCTGTTTTTT. The chain combines TRBV10-3 with TRBJ2-2, with unresolved D. There are 13 residues in the CDR3. Germline lookup yields CDR1 ENHRY and CDR2 SYGVKD. Deletions cut 2 bases from V and 6 bases from J, with 7 bases between.

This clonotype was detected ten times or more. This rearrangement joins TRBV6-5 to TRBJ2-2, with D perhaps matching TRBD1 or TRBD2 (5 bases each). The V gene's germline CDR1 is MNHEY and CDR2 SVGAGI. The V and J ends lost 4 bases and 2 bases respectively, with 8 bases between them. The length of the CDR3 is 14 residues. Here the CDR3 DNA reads TGTGCCAGCAGTTCCGGGGCAAACACCGGGGAGCTGTTTTTT. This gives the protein CASSSGANTGELFF.

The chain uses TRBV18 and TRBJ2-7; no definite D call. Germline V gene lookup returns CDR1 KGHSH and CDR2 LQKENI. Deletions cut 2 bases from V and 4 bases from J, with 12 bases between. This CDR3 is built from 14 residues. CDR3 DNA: TGTGCCAGCTCACCATTTAGTACCGAGTACGAGCAGTACTTC. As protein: CASSPFSTEYEQYF.

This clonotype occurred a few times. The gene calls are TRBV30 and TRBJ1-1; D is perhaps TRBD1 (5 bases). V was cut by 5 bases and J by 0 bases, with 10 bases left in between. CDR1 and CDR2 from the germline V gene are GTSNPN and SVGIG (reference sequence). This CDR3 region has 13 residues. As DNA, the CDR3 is TGTGCCTGGGTGAGGGGAATGAACACTGAAGCTTTCTTT. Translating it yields CAWVRGMNTEAFF.

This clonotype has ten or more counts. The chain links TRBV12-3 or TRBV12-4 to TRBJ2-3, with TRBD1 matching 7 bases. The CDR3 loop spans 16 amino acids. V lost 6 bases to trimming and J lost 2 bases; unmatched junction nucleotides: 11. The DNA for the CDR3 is TGTGCCAGCAGACCCACAGGGGCTAGATCCACAGATACGCAGTATTTT. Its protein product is CASRPTGARSTDTQYF.

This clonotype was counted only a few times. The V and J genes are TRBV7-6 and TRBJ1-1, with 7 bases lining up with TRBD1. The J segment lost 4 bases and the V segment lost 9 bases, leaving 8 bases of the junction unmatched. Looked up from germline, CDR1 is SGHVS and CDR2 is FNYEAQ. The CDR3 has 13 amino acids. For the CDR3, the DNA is TGTGCCAGGGCAGACAGGGTGAGCACTGAAGCTTTCTTT. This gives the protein CARADRVSTEAFF.

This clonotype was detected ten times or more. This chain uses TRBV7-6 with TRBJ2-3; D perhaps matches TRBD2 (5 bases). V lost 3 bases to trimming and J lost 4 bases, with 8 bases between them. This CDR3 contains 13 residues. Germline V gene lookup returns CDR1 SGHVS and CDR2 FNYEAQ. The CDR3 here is CASSFTSSDTQYF. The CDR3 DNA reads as TGTGCCAGCAGCTTTACTAGTTCAGATACGCAGTATTTT.

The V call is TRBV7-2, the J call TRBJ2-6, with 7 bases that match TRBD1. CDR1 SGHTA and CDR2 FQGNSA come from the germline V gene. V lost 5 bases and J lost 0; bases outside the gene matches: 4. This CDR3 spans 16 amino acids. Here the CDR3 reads CASSITGASGANVLTF. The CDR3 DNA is TGTGCCAGCAGCATCACAGGGGCCTCTGGGGCCAACGTCCTGACTTTC.

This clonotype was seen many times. CDR3 in DNA: TGTGCCAGCAGTTATTCCCCGGGACAATCCTACGAGCAGTACTTC. Translating it yields CASSYSPGQSYEQYF. The V call is TRBV6-2 or TRBV6-3, the J call TRBJ2-7, with a tentative D call TRBD1 (6 bases). Trimming removed 3 bases at V and 1 base at J, with 13 bases between. CDR1 and CDR2 (germline): MNHEY, SVGEGT. The CDR3 loop spans 15 amino acids.

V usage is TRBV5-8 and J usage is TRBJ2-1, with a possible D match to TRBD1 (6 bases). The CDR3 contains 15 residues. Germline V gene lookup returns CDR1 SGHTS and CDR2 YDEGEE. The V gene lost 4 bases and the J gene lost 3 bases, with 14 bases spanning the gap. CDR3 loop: CASSTTGSGYNEQFF. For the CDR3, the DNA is TGTGCCAGCAGCACCACAGGGTCTGGCTACAATGAGCAGTTCTTC.